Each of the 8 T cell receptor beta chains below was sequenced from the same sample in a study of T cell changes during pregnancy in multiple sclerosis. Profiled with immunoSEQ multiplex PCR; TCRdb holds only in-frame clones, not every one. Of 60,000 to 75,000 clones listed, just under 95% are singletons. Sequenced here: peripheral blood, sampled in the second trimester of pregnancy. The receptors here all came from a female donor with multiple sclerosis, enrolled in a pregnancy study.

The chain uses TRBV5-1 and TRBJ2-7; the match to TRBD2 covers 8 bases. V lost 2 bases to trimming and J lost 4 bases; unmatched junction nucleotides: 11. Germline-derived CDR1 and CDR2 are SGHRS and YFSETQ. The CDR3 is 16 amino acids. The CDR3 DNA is TGCGCCAGCAGCTTTTCGACGGGAGGGAGAGGGTACGAGCAGTACTTC. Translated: CASSFSTGGRGYEQYF.

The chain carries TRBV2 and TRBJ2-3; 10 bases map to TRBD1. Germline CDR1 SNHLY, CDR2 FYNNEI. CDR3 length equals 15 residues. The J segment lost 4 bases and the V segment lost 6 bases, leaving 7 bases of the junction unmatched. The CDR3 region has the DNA TGTGCCAGCAGATTGGACAGGGGGAATTCAGATACGCAGTATTTT. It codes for CASRLDRGNSDTQYF.

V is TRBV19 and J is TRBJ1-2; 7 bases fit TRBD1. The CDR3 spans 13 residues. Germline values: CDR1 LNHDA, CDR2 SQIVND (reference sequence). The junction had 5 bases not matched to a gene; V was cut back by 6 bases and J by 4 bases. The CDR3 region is CASSKRDSYGYTF. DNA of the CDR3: TGTGCCAGTAGCAAAAGGGACAGCTATGGCTACACCTTC.

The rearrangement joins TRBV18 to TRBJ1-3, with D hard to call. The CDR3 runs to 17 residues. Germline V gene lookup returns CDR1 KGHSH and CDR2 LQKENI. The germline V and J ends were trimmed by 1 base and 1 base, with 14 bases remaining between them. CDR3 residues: CASSPLRPGMSGNTIYF. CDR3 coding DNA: TGTGCCAGCTCACCACTGAGACCGGGAATGTCTGGAAACACCATATATTTT.

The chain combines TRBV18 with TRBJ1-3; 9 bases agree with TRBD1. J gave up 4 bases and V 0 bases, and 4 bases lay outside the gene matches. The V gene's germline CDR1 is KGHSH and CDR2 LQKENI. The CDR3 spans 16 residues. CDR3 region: CASSPPGQGSGNTIYF. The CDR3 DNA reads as TGTGCCAGCTCACCACCGGGACAGGGTTCGGGAAACACCATATATTTT.

CDR3 sequence: CASSEPQGLAAYNEQFF. CDR3 sequence (DNA): TGTGCCAGTAGTGAACCCCAAGGACTAGCGGCCTACAATGAGCAGTTCTTC. This chain uses TRBV19 with TRBJ2-1; TRBD2 aligns across 10 bases. Germline CDR1 is LNHDA and CDR2 is SQIVND (reference sequence). V was clipped by 5 bases and J by 2 bases; unmatched bases: 9. This CDR3 contains 17 residues.

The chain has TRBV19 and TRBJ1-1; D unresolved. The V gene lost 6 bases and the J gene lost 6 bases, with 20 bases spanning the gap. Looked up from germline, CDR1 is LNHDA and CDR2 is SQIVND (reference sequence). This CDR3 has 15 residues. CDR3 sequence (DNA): TGTGCCAGTAGCCCCCTGTTTGTCCCCTCCGCTGAAGCTTTCTTT. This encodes CASSPLFVPSAEAFF.

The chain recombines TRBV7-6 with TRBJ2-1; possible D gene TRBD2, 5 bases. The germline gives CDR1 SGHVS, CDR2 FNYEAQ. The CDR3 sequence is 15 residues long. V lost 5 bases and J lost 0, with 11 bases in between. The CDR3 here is CASSTAASSYNEQFF. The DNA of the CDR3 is TGTGCCAGCAGCACAGCGGCAAGCTCCTACAATGAGCAGTTCTTC.